The 27 T cell receptor beta chains below all came from one sample that was sequenced in a study of control samples from healthy donors and cancer patients. The table came from immunoSEQ multiplex PCR; TCRdb's copy has only in-frame clones and leaves some out. This table holds approximately 150,000 clones, approximately 94% found once. Sequencing was performed on PBMCs. These receptors were taken from a man between 60 and 70 years old with colorectal cancer.

V usage is TRBV9 and J usage is TRBJ2-7; the D call may be TRBD1 or TRBD2 (5 bases each). The CDR3 covers 14 residues. V was clipped by 0 bases and J by 6 bases, with 13 bases between them. CDR1 SGDLS and CDR2 YYNGEE come from the germline V gene. In DNA form, the CDR3 reads TGTGCCAGCAGCGTAGGGGGACCGGGGCGCGAGCAGTACTTC. This translates into CASSVGGPGREQYF.

V usage is TRBV13 and J usage is TRBJ2-6; D might be TRBD2 (5 bases). The V end was cut by 4 bases, the J end by 3 bases, with 10 bases between. Germline V gene lookup returns CDR1 PRHDT and CDR2 FYEKMQ (reference sequence). There are 15 residues in the CDR3. The CDR3 is CASSSTEGGANVLTF. The CDR3 DNA reads as TGTGCCAGCAGCTCCACCGAGGGTGGGGCCAACGTCCTGACTTTC.

This chain uses TRBV5-4 with TRBJ1-1; D is possibly TRBD1 (5 bases). V was shortened by 2 bases and J by 4 bases, with 12 bases between the two germline ends. The CDR3 has 14 residues. CDR1 is SGHNT, CDR2 YYREEE, per germline (reference sequence). This chain's CDR3 is CASSFFGGTTEAFF. The CDR3 region has the DNA TGTGCCAGCAGCTTCTTCGGGGGTACCACTGAAGCTTTCTTT.

The chain combines TRBV28 with TRBJ2-1, with unresolved D. Looked up from germline, CDR1 is MDHEN and CDR2 is SYDVKM. This CDR3 spans 15 amino acids. The V end was cut by 6 bases, the J end by 7 bases, with 19 bases between. The CDR3: CASSPQRRLGNEQFF. For the CDR3, the DNA is TGTGCCAGCAGCCCCCAGAGGCGTCTTGGGAATGAGCAGTTCTTC.

V and J are TRBV27 and TRBJ2-7, with TRBD1 identical over 7 bases. The CDR3 covers 14 residues. The V gene end was trimmed by 5 bases and the J gene end by 2 bases; junction bases not matched to a gene: 6. CDR1 and CDR2 (germline): MNHEY, SMNVEV (reference sequence). In DNA form, the CDR3 reads TGTGCCAGCAGTCCGAGGACAGGAACCTACGAGCAGTACTTC. It translates to CASSPRTGTYEQYF.

The chain couples TRBV12-3 or TRBV12-4 to TRBJ2-7; D is undetermined. V dropped 6 bases and J dropped 2 bases, with 11 bases sitting between them. The CDR3 totals 13 residues. Here the CDR3 DNA reads TGTGCCAGCAGAAACACGAACACCTACGAGCAGTACTTC. Translating gives CASRNTNTYEQYF.

The V call is TRBV3-1 (or the pseudogene TRBV3-2), the J call TRBJ2-7; 8 nucleotides agree with TRBD2. Germline trimming cut 3 bases from V and 0 bases from J; bases unmatched to any gene: 10. Per the germline V gene, CDR1 is LGHDT and CDR2 is YNNKEL (reference sequence). The CDR3 runs to 17 residues. CDR3 DNA sequence: TGTGCCAGCAGCCATGGATCGGGGGGGGCCGGCTCCTACGAGCAGTACTTC. It yields the protein CASSHGSGGAGSYEQYF.

The chain carries TRBV19 and TRBJ2-4; D is possibly TRBD1 or TRBD2 (5 bases each). The CDR3 is made up of 12 amino acids. The germline gives CDR1 LNHDA, CDR2 SQIVND (reference sequence). V was shortened by 2 bases and J by 8 bases, with 7 bases between the two germline ends. CDR3 residues: CASSIRGDIQYF. In DNA, the CDR3 is TGTGCCAGTAGTATAAGGGGAGACATTCAGTACTTC.

The chain recombines TRBV6-2 or TRBV6-3 with TRBJ1-5; D perhaps matches TRBD1 (5 bases). This CDR3 comprises 17 residues. V was pared by 6 bases and J by 0 bases, with 18 bases between. Germline values: CDR1 MNHEY, CDR2 SVGEGT. CDR3 bases: TGTGCCAGCAGCCCGGACACTGGCCTTTATAGCAATCAGCCCCAGCATTTT. It specifies CASSPDTGLYSNQPQHF.

This chain joins TRBV5-6 and TRBJ1-1; D is uncertain. Trimming removed 4 bases at V and 5 bases at J, with 9 bases between. The CDR3 sequence is 12 residues long. Germline V gives CDR1 SGHDT, CDR2 YYEEEE. The chain's CDR3 is CASSPQGTEAFF. As DNA, the CDR3 is TGTGCCAGCAGCCCCCAAGGGACTGAAGCTTTCTTT.

This clone is a singleton in its sample. CDR3 in amino acids: CASRSHPTGGDTEAFF. In DNA form, the CDR3 reads TGTGCCAGCAGATCCCATCCGACAGGGGGGGACACTGAAGCTTTCTTT. The V gene is TRBV7-9, the J gene TRBJ1-1; 9 positions match TRBD1. The CDR3 totals 16 residues. V lost 6 bases and J lost 3; bases outside the gene matches: 11. Germline CDR1 reads SEHNR; CDR2 reads FQNEAQ (reference sequence).

This clone was recorded a few times. The chain joins TRBV29-1 to TRBJ2-3; 8 bases line up with TRBD1. Germline assignment: CDR1 SQVTM and CDR2 ANQGSEA. Trimming cost V 4 bases and J 5 bases; bases outside gene matches: 8. The CDR3 has 14 amino acids. The CDR3 DNA follows: TGCAGCGTTGGAGGACAGGGATTCGGAGATACGCAGTATTTT. Translation gives CSVGGQGFGDTQYF.

The chain joins TRBV3-1 (or the pseudogene TRBV3-2) to TRBJ1-2, with D possibly matching TRBD1 (5 bases). The V gene lost 4 bases and the J gene lost 2 bases, with 14 bases spanning the gap. The V gene's germline CDR1 is LGHDT and CDR2 YNNKEL (reference sequence). CDR3 length equals 15 residues. CDR3 sequence: CASSLPKAGNYGYTF. The DNA for the CDR3 is TGTGCCAGCAGCCTCCCGAAGGCAGGGAACTATGGCTACACCTTC.

On this clone: Other DNA sequences in the same sample also yield this CDR3. The gene calls are TRBV7-9 and TRBJ1-1; D might be TRBD1 (5 bases). Per the germline V gene, CDR1 is SEHNR and CDR2 is FQNEAQ (reference sequence). The CDR3 extends over 13 amino acids. V lost 5 bases to trimming and J lost 2 bases, with 9 bases between them. The CDR3 nucleotides are TGTGCCAGCAGCAGGGACGGCAACACTGAAGCTTTCTTT. It is translated as CASSRDGNTEAFF.

The V gene is TRBV7-2, the J gene TRBJ1-2; D gene uncertain. The CDR3 loop spans 16 amino acids. Germline assignment: CDR1 SGHTA and CDR2 FQGNSA. V was pared by 1 base and J by 0 bases, with 12 bases between. CDR3 nucleotide sequence: TGTGCCAGCAGCTTAGAGACCGGCAGAGCTAACTATGGCTACACCTTC. As protein: CASSLETGRANYGYTF.

The V and J genes are TRBV5-1 and TRBJ2-7; 7 bases map to TRBD1. Germline V gene sequence: CDR1 SGHRS, CDR2 YFSETQ. This CDR3 has 14 amino acids. Unmatched junction bases numbered 6, after V lost 4 bases and J lost 2 bases. This chain's CDR3 is CASSVGQETYEQYF. The CDR3 coding sequence is TGCGCCAGCAGCGTCGGACAGGAAACCTACGAGCAGTACTTC.

CDR3 residues: CASRRAGWVREQYF. DNA of the CDR3: TGTGCCAGCCGCCGGGCCGGGTGGGTCCGCGAGCAGTACTTC. This sequence joins TRBV27 and TRBJ2-7; no reliable D call. The CDR3 has 14 residues. The V gene's germline CDR1 is MNHEY and CDR2 SMNVEV (reference sequence). With 8 bases removed from V and 6 bases from J, the gap between germline ends came to 20 bases.

CDR3 sequence: CASSQALTGGLNEQFF. The CDR3 region has the DNA TGCGCCAGCAGCCAAGCCCTGACAGGGGGCCTCAATGAGCAGTTCTTC. The chain combines TRBV4-3 with TRBJ2-1, with 10 bases identical to TRBD1. CDR3 size: 16 residues. V lost 1 base to trimming and J lost 6 bases; unmatched junction nucleotides: 6. Germline loops: CDR1 LGHNA, CDR2 YSLEER.

The genes are TRBV28 and TRBJ1-1; D gene uncertain. There are 12 residues in the CDR3. From germline, CDR1 is MDHEN and CDR2 SYDVKM. V lost 5 bases, J lost 4 bases, and 8 bases lay in between. The CDR3 region is CASSPIGTEAFF. The CDR3 coding sequence is TGTGCCAGCAGTCCCATCGGCACTGAAGCTTTCTTT.

This chain joins TRBV3-1 (or the pseudogene TRBV3-2) and TRBJ1-5, with TRBD1 as a possible D gene (5 bases). This CDR3 has 15 residues. Trimming took 4 bases from V and 4 from J, leaving 14 bases between them. Germline CDR1 and CDR2: LGHDT and YNNKEL (reference sequence). The CDR3, as DNA: TGTGCCAGCAGCCCTGGGACGGTTGGAAATCAGCCCCAGCATTTT. Translation: CASSPGTVGNQPQHF.

J is TRBJ1-6 and V is TRBV27; no clear D gene. Germline CDR1 MNHEY, CDR2 SMNVEV (reference sequence). The CDR3 totals 14 residues. Between the trimmed V and J ends, which lost 2 bases and 5 bases, there was a span of 7 bases. CDR3 coding DNA: TGTGCCAGCAGTTTAAGGGTGGATAATTCACCCCTCCACTTT. Amino acid sequence: CASSLRVDNSPLHF.

The chain has TRBV7-9 and TRBJ2-3, with 8 nucleotides matching TRBD2. The CDR3 is 13 residues long. Germline CDR1 and CDR2: SEHNR and FQNEAQ (reference sequence). V trimming: 5 bases; J trimming: 7 bases; junction bases outside the gene matches: 5. The CDR3 sequence: CASSAGLAYTQYF. The CDR3, as DNA: TGTGCCAGCAGCGCCGGACTAGCCTATACGCAGTATTTT.

In DNA, the CDR3 is TGTGCCAGCAGTGACGGCAGGGGGAGTAATGGCTACACCTTC. Translation gives CASSDGRGSNGYTF. The rearrangement links TRBV6-4 to TRBJ1-2; 7 bases are shared with TRBD1. CDR3 length: 14 amino acids. CDR1 is MRHNA, CDR2 SNTAGT, per germline. The V gene end was trimmed by 2 bases and the J gene end by 6 bases; junction bases not matched to a gene: 6.

This chain joins TRBV7-8 and TRBJ1-1, with 9 bases matching TRBD1. The CDR3 runs to 17 residues. Germline CDR1 and CDR2: SGHVS and FQNEAQ. Losses at the gene ends were 5 bases for V and 4 bases for J; bases not matched to a gene: 14. The CDR3 region has the DNA TGTGCCAGCAGCCAAGATACAGGGGGCGACTTGGGCACTGAAGCTTTCTTT. Translated: CASSQDTGGDLGTEAFF. Filled out from reference TRBV7-8 and TRBJ1-1, the complete variable domain reads GAGVSQSPRYKVAKRGQDVALRCDPISGHVSLFWYQQALGQGPEFLTYFQNEAQLDKSGLPSDRFFAERPEGSVSTLKIQRTQQEDSAVYLCASSQDTGGDLGTEAFFGQGTRLTVV.

The chain couples TRBV19 to TRBJ1-6; D is uncertain. Germline V CDR1 and CDR2: LNHDA, SQIVND (reference sequence). The CDR3 covers 14 residues. V was pared by 5 bases and J by 0 bases, with 5 bases between. For the CDR3, the DNA is TGTGCCAGTAGTGGGAGCTCCTATAATTCACCCCTCCACTTT. As protein: CASSGSSYNSPLHF.

V is TRBV14 and J is TRBJ2-7, with D hard to call. V was clipped by 3 bases and J by 0 bases, with 12 bases between them. The CDR3 is made up of 15 amino acids. CDR1 and CDR2 from the germline V gene are SGHDN and FVKESK. CDR3 sequence (DNA): TGTGCCAGCAGCCAGAGGTTCTCCCCCTCCTACGAGCAGTACTTC. Encoded protein: CASSQRFSPSYEQYF. The full variable domain, with the rest looked up from reference TRBV14 and TRBJ2-7, is EAGVTQFPSHSVIEKGQTVTLRCDPISGHDNLYWYRRVMGKEIKFLLHFVKESKQDESGMPNNRFLAERTGGTYSTLKVQPAELEDSGVYFCASSQRFSPSYEQYFGPGTRLTVT.

The chain recombines TRBV2 with TRBJ1-4, with D perhaps TRBD1 (6 bases). There are 14 residues in the CDR3. Germline V gene data show CDR1 as SNHLY and CDR2 as FYNNEI. The V end lost 5 bases, the J end lost 10 bases, and 17 bases lay between the germline ends. CDR3 loop: CASSLDSPQGKLFF. The CDR3 bases are TGTGCCAGCAGTCTGGACAGCCCCCAGGGAAAACTGTTTTTT.